This T cell receptor (beta chain) was recorded in a study of vaccination and CD4 T cells after COVID-19. About this clonotype: Its target is unknown.

The treatment is: 10-day PBMC culture with coronavirus spike peptide pools or control peptides (ViraFEST assay). Cultured CD4+ T-cell DNA underwent Oncomine TCR Beta short-read sequencing. TCRdb itself ran the PCR reads through MiXCR, one entry per CDR3 protein. This sample has 15,000 or so distinct CDR3 sequences; 40% to 60% occur once, and the top ten carry 25% to 30%. Germline CDR1 reads SGHRS; CDR2 reads YFSETQ. With 4 bases removed from V and 5 bases from J, the gap between germline ends came to 16 bases. The length of the CDR3 is 14 residues. The TCR sequence derives from a human donor with COVID-19. The chain carries TRBV5-1 and TRBJ2-7; D possibly matches TRBD1 or TRBD2 (5 bases each). Here the sequenced sample was cultured CD4+ T cells from blood, taken after SARS-CoV-2 vaccination. CDR3 region: CASSQPGARDEQYF. As DNA, the CDR3 is TGCGCCAGCAGCCAGCCCGGGGCGAGGGACGAGCAGTACTTC.